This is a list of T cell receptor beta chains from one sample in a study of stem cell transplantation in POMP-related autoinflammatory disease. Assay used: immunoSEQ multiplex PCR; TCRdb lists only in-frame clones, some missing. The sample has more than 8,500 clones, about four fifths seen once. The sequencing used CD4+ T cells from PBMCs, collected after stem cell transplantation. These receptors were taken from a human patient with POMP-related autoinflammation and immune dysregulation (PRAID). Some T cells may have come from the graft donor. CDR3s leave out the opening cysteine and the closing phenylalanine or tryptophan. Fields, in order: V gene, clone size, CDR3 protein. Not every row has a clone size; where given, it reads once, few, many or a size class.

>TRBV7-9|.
ASSLGGSSYNSPLH
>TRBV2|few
ASSAGTSAYQETQY
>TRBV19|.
ASSDRVGNEQF
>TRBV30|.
AWSNSGRETQY
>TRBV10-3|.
AIRGQGSPYNEQF
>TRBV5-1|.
ASSNPSGGSGETQY
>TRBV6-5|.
ASSYSVAPVTEAF
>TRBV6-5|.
ASSRDRDYPEAF
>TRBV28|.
ASSYDRTKGYGYT
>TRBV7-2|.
ASSLASSGSPYEQY
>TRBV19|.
ASSSLAGLNEQF
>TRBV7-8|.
ASSSRTGTSYGYT
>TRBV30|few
AWRINEKLF
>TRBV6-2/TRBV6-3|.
ASSYGGTGGQPQH
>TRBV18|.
ASSPGTGGRRETQY
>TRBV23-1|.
ASSQSYIRLLAPSTDTQY
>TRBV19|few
ASNRQGSSNEQY
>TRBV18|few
ASSQQLSNEQY
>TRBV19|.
ASSDRGVTNTIY
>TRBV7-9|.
ASSLAGGGGYT
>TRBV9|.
ASSVGGSGQYNEQF
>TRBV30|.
AWTPGYSGNTIY
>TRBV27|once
ASSFQLVPGLAGSYEQY
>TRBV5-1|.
ASSKQGRDTDTQY
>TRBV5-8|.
ASSPAWTGGPHEQY
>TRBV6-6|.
ASSPRREVGGIYEQY
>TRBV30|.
ARHPMRGLGQF
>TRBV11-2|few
ASSFDGVTEAF
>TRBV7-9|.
ASSLAGQQRRGYT
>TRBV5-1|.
ASSSFPTGGDSPLH
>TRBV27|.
ASSSKDGTWNEKLF
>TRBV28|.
ASSQGVEETQY
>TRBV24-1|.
ATGPRDRGTGELF
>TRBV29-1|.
SVTDRAGANVLT
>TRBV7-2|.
ASSFYRQDARGLTLH
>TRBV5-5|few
ASSLLAGEATDTQY
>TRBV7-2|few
ASSLDRNKNIQY
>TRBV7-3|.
ASSSLAGGPTGELF
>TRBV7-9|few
ASSPGRFSYNEQF
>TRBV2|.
ASSRDRETYNEQF
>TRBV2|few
ASSDRPSGSGEQY
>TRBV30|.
AWSRTGGSPLH
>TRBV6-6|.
ASSYEGIGDGYT
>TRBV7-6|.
ASSPLGGSNPDTQY
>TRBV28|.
AVWGRNQPQH
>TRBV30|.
ASRLAGATNTGELF
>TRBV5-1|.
ASSLAEGAGTDTQY
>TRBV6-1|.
ASSANQGRGSGANVLT
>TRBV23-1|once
ASSHRRSRGGIQY
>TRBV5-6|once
ASSSASSTDTQY
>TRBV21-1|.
ASSKDSRRQLRETQY
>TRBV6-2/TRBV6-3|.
ASSVKLAGGYEQF
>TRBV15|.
ATSRDEYRVYVEKLF
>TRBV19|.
ASSNGTGGRGTGELF
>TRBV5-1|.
ASSWRGLAGGFPTDTQY
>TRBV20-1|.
SASFSSEQY
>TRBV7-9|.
ASSSRGGVGGELF
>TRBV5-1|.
ASSLVGREGLEQF
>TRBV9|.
ASSRLAGVEQY
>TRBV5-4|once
ASSSRDSNQPQH